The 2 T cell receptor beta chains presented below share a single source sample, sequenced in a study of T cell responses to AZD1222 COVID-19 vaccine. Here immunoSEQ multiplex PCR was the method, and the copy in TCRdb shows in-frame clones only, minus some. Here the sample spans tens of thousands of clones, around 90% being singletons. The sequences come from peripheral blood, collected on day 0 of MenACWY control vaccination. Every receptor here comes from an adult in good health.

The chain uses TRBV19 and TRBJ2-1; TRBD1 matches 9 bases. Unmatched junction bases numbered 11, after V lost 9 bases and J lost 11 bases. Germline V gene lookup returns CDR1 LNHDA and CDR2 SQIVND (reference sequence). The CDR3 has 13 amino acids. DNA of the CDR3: TGTGCCAGCTTGGATCTTACAGGGGGCAAGCAGTTCTTC. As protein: CASLDLTGGKQFF.

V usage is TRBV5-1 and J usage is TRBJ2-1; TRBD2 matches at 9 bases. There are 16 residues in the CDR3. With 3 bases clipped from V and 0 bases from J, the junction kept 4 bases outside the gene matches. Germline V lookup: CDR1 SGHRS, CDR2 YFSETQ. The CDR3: CASSSLAGSSYNEQFF. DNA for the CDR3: TGCGCCAGCAGCTCCCTAGCGGGGAGCTCCTACAATGAGCAGTTCTTC.